This T cell receptor beta chain was captured in a study of identical twins. Each CDR3 protein is one row after TCRdb ran MiXCR on the 5' RACE reads. The table includes about 480,000 distinct CDR3 sequences, 13% to 15% detected once. V was clipped by 4 bases and J by 5 bases; unmatched bases: 12. The CDR3 sequence is 17 residues long. CDR1 and CDR2 from the germline V gene are MNHEY and SVGAGI. Study results and caveats: Memory repertoires showed no such pattern, whereas abundant cord blood beta clonotypes carried fewer insertions. Because invariant MAIT and iNKT cells could be present, zero-insertion analyses could be partly confounded. Models underestimated out-of-frame TCR alpha sharing in monozygotic twins.

This clonotype has only a few counts. Its specificity is unknown. A further study also used this sample, focusing on yellow fever vaccine responses in identical twins.

The clonotype originates from a young woman in good health. The sample comprised CD4+ T cells sorted from blood. V gene TRBV6-5 combines with J gene TRBJ2-4, with TRBD2 identical over 9 bases. Written as DNA, the CDR3 is TGTGCCAGCAGTTCCCATGGCGGGAGGGCCGAGGAAAACATTCAGTACTTC. It is translated as CASSSHGGRAEENIQYF.